These 13 T cell receptor beta chains were sequenced from one sample in a study of T cells in Graves' hyperthyroidism and ophthalmopathy. Using RNA transcripts as the source, TCR beta CDR3 regions were amplified. The TCR CDR3 was amplified in a first-round RT-PCR using the HTBI primer set. TCRdb passed the multiplex PCR reads through MiXCR, listing each CDR3 protein once. The sample records 560,000 or so distinct CDR3 sequences, roughly 50% being singletons. The sample consisted of peripheral blood or thyroid tissue (not recorded which). The receptors were sampled from a woman between 18 and 29 years old with Graves' hyperthyroidism.

CDR3 loop: CASSRRGSPSSGANVLTF. The CDR3 DNA sequence: TGTGCCAGCAGCCGCCGAGGCTCCCCAAGCTCTGGGGCCAACGTCCTGACTTTC. V usage is TRBV7-2 and J usage is TRBJ2-6; no firm D call. The ends were cut back, 5 bases at V and 0 bases at J, with 17 bases in the middle. The CDR3 consists of 18 residues. CDR1 and CDR2 from the germline V gene are SGHTA and FQGNSA.

About this clonotype itself: This CDR3 fails to terminate in the conserved phenylalanine or tryptophan, so it likely reflects a read error. The chain uses TRBV7-9 and TRBJ2-7; 9 bases are shared with TRBD1. Per the germline V gene, CDR1 is SEHNR and CDR2 is FQNEAQ (reference sequence). The CDR3 loop spans 15 amino acids. V trimming: 5 bases; J trimming: 2 bases; junction bases outside the gene matches: 7. Here the CDR3 reads CASSPRDRETYEQYL. CDR3 coding DNA: TGTGCCAGCAGCCCCCGGGACAGGGAGACCTACGAGCAGTACCTC.

This clonotype was observed at least ten times. The genes are TRBV7-9 and TRBJ2-7; D not certain. This CDR3 has 12 residues. Germline V gene data show CDR1 as SEHNR and CDR2 as FQNEAQ (reference sequence). V lost 5 bases, J lost 5 bases, and 10 bases lay in between. The CDR3: CASSREVNEQYF. The CDR3 coding sequence is TGTGCCAGCAGCCGAGAGGTAAACGAGCAGTACTTC.

This clonotype has more than one count but fewer than ten. The chain joins TRBV5-6 to TRBJ2-7; D remains unclear. The CDR3 spans 14 residues. V gave up 2 bases and J gave up 1 base, with 10 bases separating them. CDR1 is SGHDT, CDR2 YYEEEE, per germline. The CDR3 DNA follows: TGTGCCAGCAGCTTTGCTGCAATATCCTACGAGCAGTACTTC. Amino acids: CASSFAAISYEQYF.

Turning to this clonotype: This may be a read error: a much more frequent sequence differs by one nucleotide. CDR3 nucleotide sequence: TGTGCCAGCAGCTTAGGGGTTGGACTCGAGCGGTACTTC. It yields the protein CASSLGVGLERYF. This rearrangement joins TRBV11-3 to TRBJ2-7; a possible D gene is TRBD2 (5 bases). CDR3 length: 13 amino acids. In germline, CDR1 is SGHNT, CDR2 YENEEA. Full variable domain (rest looked up from reference TRBV11-3 and TRBJ2-7): EAGVVQSPRYKIIEKKQPVAFWCNPISGHNTLYWYLQNLGQGPELLIRYENEEAVDDSQLPKDRFSAERLKGVDSTLKIQPAELGDSAVYLCASSLGVGLERYFGPGTRLTVT.

This clonotype showed up just a few times. This chain links TRBV11-2 with TRBJ1-3, with D unresolved. The CDR3 covers 13 residues. Germline CDR1 SGHAT, CDR2 FQNNGV. The V end was cut by 2 bases, the J end by 2 bases, with 4 bases between. This chain's CDR3 is CASSLSTGNTIYF. The CDR3 DNA is TGTGCCAGCAGCTTATCTACTGGAAACACCATATATTTT.

J is TRBJ1-1 and V is TRBV7-3, with D maybe TRBD1 (6 bases). The CDR3 totals 14 residues. Germline V gene lookup returns CDR1 SGHTA and CDR2 FQGTGA. With 5 bases removed from V and 3 bases from J, the gap between germline ends came to 13 bases. The CDR3: CASSRRGGHTEAFF. Here the CDR3 DNA reads TGTGCCAGCAGCCGCAGGGGTGGGCACACTGAAGCTTTCTTT.

The rearrangement uses TRBV7-3 and TRBJ2-3, with D perhaps TRBD2 (6 bases). Germline V CDR1 and CDR2: SGHTA, FQGTGA. V lost 5 bases and J 2 bases, leaving 14 bases between the germline ends. This CDR3 region has 15 residues. CDR3 loop: CASSPSGGPTDTQYF. The DNA of the CDR3 is TGTGCCAGCAGCCCAAGCGGAGGGCCCACAGATACGCAGTATTTT.

This clonotype was seen just once. This chain connects TRBV20-1 to TRBJ2-5; TRBD2 matches at 9 bases. J gave up 5 bases and V 6 bases, and 10 bases lay outside the gene matches. The CDR3 runs 14 residues. Germline assignment: CDR1 DFQATT and CDR2 SNEGSKA (reference sequence). The CDR3 loop reads CSATYSGSGETQYF. The CDR3 DNA follows: TGCAGTGCCACATATAGCGGGAGTGGGGAGACCCAGTACTTC.

J is TRBJ2-7 and V is TRBV29-1, with 7 bases aligning to TRBD2. Germline-derived CDR1 and CDR2 are SQVTM and ANQGSEA. The length of the CDR3 is 14 residues. The trim removed 2 bases at V and 5 bases at J, leaving 9 bases unmatched. The CDR3 coding sequence is TGCAGCGTTGAATGGGGGGGAGGCGGCGACGAGCAGTACTTC. Protein: CSVEWGGGGDEQYF.

This clonotype was counted at least ten times. V is TRBV7-9 and J is TRBJ1-1; 9 bases agree with TRBD1. The CDR3 totals 14 residues. Germline CDR1 and CDR2: SEHNR and FQNEAQ (reference sequence). The V gene end was trimmed by 3 bases and the J gene end by 5 bases; junction bases not matched to a gene: 4. CDR3 residues: CASSLIQGATEAFF. The CDR3 bases are TGTGCCAGCAGCTTGATACAGGGGGCAACTGAAGCTTTCTTT.

This clonotype was seen repeatedly, ten times or more. The chain has TRBV29-1 and TRBJ2-7; possible D gene TRBD2, 5 bases. The CDR3 is 12 amino acids. Deletions cut 3 bases from V and 6 bases from J, with 12 bases between. Germline CDR1 SQVTM, CDR2 ANQGSEA. The CDR3, as DNA: TGCAGCGTTGATATCGGAGGACGCGAGCAGTACTTC. It specifies CSVDIGGREQYF.

This clonotype has just a few counts. CDR3 DNA: TGTGCCAGCAGCGTTACGGGACACCGCGATCAGCCCCAGCATTTT. The encoded protein is CASSVTGHRDQPQHF. The chain employs TRBV9 and TRBJ1-5; a weak D match, TRBD1 (6 bases). V was clipped by 2 bases and J by 5 bases, with 14 bases between them. In germline, CDR1 is SGDLS, CDR2 YYNGEE. The CDR3 spans 15 residues.